The present TCR beta chain was sequenced within a study of control samples from healthy donors and cancer patients (dated by TCRdb to about 2020). Of note for this clone: Its antigen is not yet known. No much larger clone exists at a distance of one base, and base qualities are not known.

The library was made by the immunoSEQ multiplex PCR assay. This immuneACCESS table, as held by TCRdb, lists in-frame sequences with V and J called but not all clones. Of the missing ones, under half trace to an unresolved V gene in checked studies; the others have no known cause. Here the sample has 35,000 to 50,000 clones; about 95% occur a single time. Approximately 24% of the sample is in the top ten clones. Sample: blood. This clonotype was obtained from a man aged 55 to 69 in good health.

The nucleotide sequence reads as follows: TGTGCCAGCAGCTTAGGGTACCAAGAGACCCAGTACTTC. Translated, this is CASSLGYQETQYF. The V and J segments used are TRBV11-2 and TRBJ2-5, with the identity of the D gene unclear. CDR1 SGHAT and CDR2 FQNNGV were looked up in the germline V gene. From the cysteine up to the phenylalanine, the CDR3 has a length of 13 residues. Of all the DNA, just the CDR3 is kept, 39 bases in frame from base 1. V loses 1 base, J loses 0 bases, and the germline ends lie 3 bases apart.